This TCR beta chain was sequenced during a study of human T cells and chemical hapten exposure. Overall study context: From small differences in pooled library volume came most of the variation in per-sample TCR yields.

V was clipped by 0 bases and J by 6 bases, with 3 bases between them. Germline CDR1 reads DFQATT; CDR2 reads SNEGSKA (reference sequence). This CDR3 comprises 11 residues. Findings and limits, study-wide: Donors were affected by alopecia, so their immune reaction might vary from that of healthy individuals.

In regard to this clonotype: The antigen is undetermined.

MiXCR, applied by TCRdb to the RACE reads, yields one record per CDR3 protein. The sample yields some 180,000 distinct CDR3 sequences, approximately 24% seen once. Time point given: patch test 3, about 24 weeks after DPC sensitization. Indicated treatment: therapeutic diphenylcyclopropenone sensitization with weekly scalp DPC. The chain has TRBV20-1 and TRBJ2-4; no clear D. Specimen: whole blood, collected in connection with sensitization to the hapten diphenylcyclopropenone (DPC). This clonotype originated in a woman aged 40 to 50 with alopecia areata. Some clones in this sample may be carry-over from other donors' samples. The chain's CDR3 is CSARDLNIQYF. In DNA, the CDR3 is TGCAGTGCTAGAGATTTAAACATTCAGTACTTC.